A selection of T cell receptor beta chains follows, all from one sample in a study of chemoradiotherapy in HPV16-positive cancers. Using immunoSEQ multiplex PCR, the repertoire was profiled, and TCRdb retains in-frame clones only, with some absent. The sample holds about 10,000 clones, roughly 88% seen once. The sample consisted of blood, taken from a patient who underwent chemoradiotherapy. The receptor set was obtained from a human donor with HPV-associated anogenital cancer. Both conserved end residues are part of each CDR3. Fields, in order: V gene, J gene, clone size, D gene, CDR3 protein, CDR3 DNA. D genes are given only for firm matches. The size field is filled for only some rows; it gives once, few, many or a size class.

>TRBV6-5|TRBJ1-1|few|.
CASRKRGLANTEAFF
TGTGCCAGCAGAAAGAGAGGGTTAGCGAACACTGAAGCTTTCTTT
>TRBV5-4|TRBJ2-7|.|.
CASSFLDEQYF
TGTGCCAGCAGCTTTCTTGACGAGCAGTACTTC
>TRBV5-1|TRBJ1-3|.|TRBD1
CASSLTGDGRNTIYF
TGCGCCAGCAGCTTGACAGGGGATGGTAGAAACACCATATATTTT
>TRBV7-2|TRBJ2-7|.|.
CASSGPGVEQYF
TGTGCCAGCAGCGGGCCCGGGGTCGAGCAGTACTTC
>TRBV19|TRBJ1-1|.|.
CASTLGGFTEAFF
TGTGCCAGTACTTTGGGGGGCTTCACTGAAGCTTTCTTT
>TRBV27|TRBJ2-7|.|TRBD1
CASRRMTGTEQYF
TGTGCCAGCAGGCGAATGACAGGGACCGAGCAGTACTTC
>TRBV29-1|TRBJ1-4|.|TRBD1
CSVGGGTVRSEKLFF
TGCAGCGTTGGCGGAGGGACAGTGAGATCGGAAAAACTGTTTTTT
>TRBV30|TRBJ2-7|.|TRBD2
CACQRGGSYEQYF
TGTGCCTGCCAGCGGGGGGGGAGTTACGAGCAGTACTTC
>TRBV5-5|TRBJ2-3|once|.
CASSLRGFPTDTQYF
TGTGCCAGCAGCTTGCGCGGGTTTCCTACAGATACGCAGTATTTT
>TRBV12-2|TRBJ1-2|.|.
CAPTGTEYGYTF
TGTGCACCGACCGGGACAGAGTATGGCTACACCTTC
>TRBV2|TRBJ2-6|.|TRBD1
CASRYTGDSGANVLTF
TGTGCCAGCAGGTATACAGGGGACTCTGGGGCCAACGTCCTGACTTTC
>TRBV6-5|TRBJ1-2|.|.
CASSYVGANGYTF
TGTGCCAGCAGTTACGTGGGGGCTAATGGCTACACCTTC
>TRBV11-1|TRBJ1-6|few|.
CASSVNYNSPLHF
TGTGCCAGCAGCGTAAACTATAATTCACCCCTCCACTTT
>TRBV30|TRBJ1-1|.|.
CAWSQQTATEAFF
TGTGCCTGGAGTCAACAGACAGCCACTGAAGCTTTCTTT
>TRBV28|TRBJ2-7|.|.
CASSLVGYEQYF
TGTGCCAGCAGTTTGGTGGGGTACGAGCAGTACTTC
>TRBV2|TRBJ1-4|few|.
CASSERGYEKLFF
TGTGCCAGCAGTGAACGCGGGTACGAAAAACTGTTTTTT
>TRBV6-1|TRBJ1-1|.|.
CASSEAEGTEAFF
TGTGCCAGCAGTGAAGCTGAGGGTACTGAAGCTTTCTTT